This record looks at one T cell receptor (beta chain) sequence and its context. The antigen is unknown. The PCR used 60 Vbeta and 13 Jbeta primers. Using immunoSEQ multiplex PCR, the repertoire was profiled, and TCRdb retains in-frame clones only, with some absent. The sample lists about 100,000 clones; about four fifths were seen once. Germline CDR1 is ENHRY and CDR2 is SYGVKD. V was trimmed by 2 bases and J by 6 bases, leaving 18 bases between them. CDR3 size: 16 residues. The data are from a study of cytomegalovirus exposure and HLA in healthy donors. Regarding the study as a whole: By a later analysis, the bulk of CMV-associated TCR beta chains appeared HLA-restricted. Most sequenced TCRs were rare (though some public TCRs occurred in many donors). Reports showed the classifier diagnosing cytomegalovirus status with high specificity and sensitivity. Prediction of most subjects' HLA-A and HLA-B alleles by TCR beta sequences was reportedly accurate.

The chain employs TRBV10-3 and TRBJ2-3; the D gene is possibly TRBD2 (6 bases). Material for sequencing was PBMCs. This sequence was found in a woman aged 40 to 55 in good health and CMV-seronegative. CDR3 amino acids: CAISEGSLALADTQYF. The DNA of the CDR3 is TGTGCCATCAGTGAGGGGAGTCTAGCGTTGGCGGATACGCAGTATTTT.